This passage covers 3 T cell receptor beta chains from one sample sequenced in a study of blood T cells in healthy people across ages. It was with a sample-barcoded 5' primer and a J-beta primer mix that a second PCR of roughly 7 to 11 cycles was run. TCRdb reprocessed the 5' RACE reads with MiXCR, giving one entry per CDR3 protein. Among 500,000 to 600,000 distinct CDR3 sequences listed, 25% to 30% were seen once. The sequenced sample was blood. These receptors came from a woman aged 70-85 years in good health.

CDR3: CSVEDHGAKNIQYF. DNA of the CDR3: TGCAGCGTTGAAGATCACGGAGCCAAAAACATTCAGTACTTC. The chain couples TRBV29-1 to TRBJ2-4; D gene uncertain. The CDR3 contains 14 residues. Germline CDR1 reads SQVTM; CDR2 reads ANQGSEA. V was pared by 0 bases and J by 0 bases, with 6 bases between.

This clonotype has at least ten counts. The chain has TRBV9 and TRBJ2-5; 8 bases align to TRBD2. Germline CDR1 SGDLS, CDR2 YYNGEE. This CDR3 spans 15 amino acids. The trim removed 4 bases at V and 5 bases at J, leaving 10 bases unmatched. DNA for the CDR3: TGTGCCAGCAGCATGACCGGGACTAGTCAGGAGACCCAGTACTTC. As protein: CASSMTGTSQETQYF.

This clonotype occurred a few times. J is TRBJ2-5 and V is TRBV12-3 or TRBV12-4; 13 nucleotides align to TRBD2. The assigned J gene may be wrong: the sequence end matches TRBJ2-7 better. The length of the CDR3 is 15 residues. CDR3 DNA: TGTGCCAGCAGGTCTGGACTAGCGGGGGACTACGAGCAGTACTTC. Translating it yields CASRSGLAGDYEQYF.